These T cell receptor beta chains were read from a single sample in a study of Graves' ophthalmopathy and Graves' hyperthyroidism. TCRdb reprocessed the multiplex PCR reads via MiXCR and lists one record per CDR3 protein. The table has 150,000 to 200,000 distinct CDR3 sequences, about two fifths seen once. Specimen: peripheral blood. The receptor source for this set is a man aged 30-40 years with Graves' ophthalmopathy. Each CDR3 is given with its conserved first and last residue. The order of the fields is CDR3 DNA, CDR3 protein, D gene, J gene, V gene, clone size. D genes are given only for firm matches. Clone size is stated in some rows and not others, as once, few, many or a class when expanded.

DNA: TGTGCCTGGAGATGGAACAGGGCGATGACTGAAGCTTTCTTT; CDR3: CAWRWNRAMTEAFF; D: NA; J: TRBJ1-1; V: TRBV30; size: many
DNA: TGTGCCAGCAGCCAGCGACAGGGGGCTCAGCCCCAGTACTTC; CDR3: CASSQRQGAQPQYF; D: TRBD1; J: TRBJ2-5; V: TRBV11-1; size: NA
DNA: TGTGCCAGCAGGCCACTAGCTCTTCAGAACATTCAGTACTTC; CDR3: CASRPLALQNIQYF; D: NA; J: TRBJ2-4; V: TRBV28; size: many
DNA: TGTGCCAGTAGTTCCACTAGCGGGAGTTTCTACGAGCAGTACTTC; CDR3: CASSSTSGSFYEQYF; D: TRBD2; J: TRBJ2-7; V: TRBV19; size: NA
DNA: TGTGCCATCTCCGCGGGGGAGGACTATGGCTACACCTTC; CDR3: CAISAGEDYGYTF; D: NA; J: TRBJ1-2; V: TRBV6-2/TRBV6-3; size: NA
DNA: TGTGCCAGCAGCTTAGGGGGTCGCACTGAAGCTTTCTTT; CDR3: CASSLGGRTEAFF; D: NA; J: TRBJ1-1; V: TRBV7-2; size: many
DNA: TGTGCCAGCAGTTTAAGGGACAGGGGGCTCGAGACCCAGTACTTC; CDR3: CASSLRDRGLETQYF; D: TRBD1; J: TRBJ2-5; V: TRBV28; size: many
DNA: TGTGCCAGCAGTTTGATCACCCCAGGTGTCCACGAGCAGTACTTC; CDR3: CASSLITPGVHEQYF; D: NA; J: TRBJ2-7; V: TRBV28; size: NA
DNA: TGTGCCAGCAGCCAAAGCGGGAGTCCCTCCTACGAGCAGTACTTC; CDR3: CASSQSGSPSYEQYF; D: TRBD2; J: TRBJ2-7; V: TRBV7-2; size: many
DNA: TGCGCCAGCAGCCCCGTGGGCAGGGGGCACGAGCAGTACTTC; CDR3: CASSPVGRGHEQYF; D: TRBD1; J: TRBJ2-7; V: TRBV5-1; size: many
DNA: TGTGCCAGCAGACTCCAGCGGGGGAGCTCCTACGAGCAGTACTTC; CDR3: CASRLQRGSSYEQYF; D: TRBD2; J: TRBJ2-7; V: TRBV12-3/TRBV12-4; size: many
DNA: TGTGCCAGCAGTTACTCATTCGCAGCCAAAAACATTCAGTACTTC; CDR3: CASSYSFAAKNIQYF; D: NA; J: TRBJ2-4; V: TRBV6-5; size: NA
DNA: TGTGCCAGCAGTGCAAGGGGCCGCGTTCCCTTTAGCTCCTACGAGCAGTACTTC; CDR3: CASSARGRVPFSSYEQYF; D: NA; J: TRBJ2-7; V: TRBV6-1; size: NA
DNA: TGTGCCAGCAAAAGGCTGACGTCGAATTCACCCCTCCACTTT; CDR3: CASKRLTSNSPLHF; D: NA; J: TRBJ1-6; V: TRBV6-1; size: NA
DNA: TGTGCCAGTGGACAGGGGGCGCGAGAGACCCAGTACTTC; CDR3: CASGQGARETQYF; D: TRBD1; J: TRBJ2-5; V: TRBV6-1; size: NA
DNA: TGTGCCAGCCAGGGGGCCTCCAATCAGCCCCAGCATTTT; CDR3: CASQGASNQPQHF; D: TRBD1; J: TRBJ1-5; V: TRBV11-2; size: NA
DNA: TGTGCCAGCACCCGGGAGGGACAGCGCTACTTC; CDR3: CASTREGQRYF; D: NA; J: TRBJ2-7; V: TRBV2; size: many
DNA: TGTGCCAGCAGCTTAGTCTATGACAACACCTACGAGCAGTACTTC; CDR3: CASSLVYDNTYEQYF; D: NA; J: TRBJ2-7; V: TRBV11-2; size: many
DNA: TGTGCCAGCAGCTTGTCCGGGACAGGGGTAGGGGCTTTCTTT; CDR3: CASSLSGTGVGAFF; D: TRBD1; J: TRBJ1-1; V: TRBV6-1; size: NA
DNA: TGTGCCAGCAGTTCGCGGCCTCGGGACACTGAAGCTTTCTTT; CDR3: CASSSRPRDTEAFF; D: NA; J: TRBJ1-1; V: TRBV12-3/TRBV12-4; size: NA
DNA: TGTGCCAGCAGCGTAGAAGCGGGAGTTGGCGAGACCCAGTACTTC; CDR3: CASSVEAGVGETQYF; D: TRBD2; J: TRBJ2-5; V: TRBV9; size: NA
DNA: TGTGCCAGCAGTGAATATCAGTCCTACGTCAATCAGCCCCAGCATTTT; CDR3: CASSEYQSYVNQPQHF; D: NA; J: TRBJ1-5; V: TRBV6-1; size: many
DNA: TGTGCCAGCAGTCCCCCGGGACTTACCGCCTACGAGCAGTACTTC; CDR3: CASSPPGLTAYEQYF; D: NA; J: TRBJ2-7; V: TRBV28; size: NA
DNA: TGTGCCAGCAGTGCTACCTTAGGGCGGGATGGCTACACCTTC; CDR3: CASSATLGRDGYTF; D: NA; J: TRBJ1-2; V: TRBV28; size: many
DNA: TGTGCCAGCAGGGGGTACGGAAACATTCAGTACTTC; CDR3: CASRGYGNIQYF; D: NA; J: TRBJ2-4; V: TRBV12-3/TRBV12-4; size: many
DNA: TGTGCCATCAGTGAGACCTCTTACACTGAAGCTTTCTTT; CDR3: CAISETSYTEAFF; D: NA; J: TRBJ1-1; V: TRBV10-3; size: NA
DNA: TGTGCCATCAGTGAGTCAGAAGAGACCCAGTACTTC; CDR3: CAISESEETQYF; D: NA; J: TRBJ2-5; V: TRBV10-3; size: many
DNA: TGTGCCAGCAGTTTAAGTGGAGTGGGGGAAGGCGAGCAGTACTTC; CDR3: CASSLSGVGEGEQYF; D: NA; J: TRBJ2-7; V: TRBV28; size: many
DNA: TGTGCCAGCAGCTTAGGGGGTAGTCTAGAGACCCAGTACTTC; CDR3: CASSLGGSLETQYF; D: NA; J: TRBJ2-5; V: TRBV7-2; size: NA
DNA: TGTGCCAGCAGTGTCCGGAAGGATCAGCCCCAGCATTTT; CDR3: CASSVRKDQPQHF; D: NA; J: TRBJ1-5; V: TRBV6-1; size: many
DNA: TGTGCCAGCAGCCCTGGGACAGGGATTAACTATGGCTACACCTTC; CDR3: CASSPGTGINYGYTF; D: TRBD1; J: TRBJ1-2; V: TRBV7-2; size: NA
DNA: TGTGCCAGCAGTGACCGACATCAGCCCCAGCATTTT; CDR3: CASSDRHQPQHF; D: NA; J: TRBJ1-5; V: TRBV2; size: NA
DNA: TGTGCCAGCAGCCCGCCCAGGGGGCTGGACACTGAAGCTTTCTTT; CDR3: CASSPPRGLDTEAFF; D: TRBD1; J: TRBJ1-1; V: TRBV11-1; size: many
DNA: TGTGCCACCAGCAGAGATGTCCAACCGGCTGAAGCTTTCTTT; CDR3: CATSRDVQPAEAFF; D: NA; J: TRBJ1-1; V: TRBV15; size: NA
DNA: TGCAGTGCTGGCACGGGACAGGAGAATGGCTACACCTTC; CDR3: CSAGTGQENGYTF; D: TRBD1; J: TRBJ1-2; V: TRBV20-1; size: NA
DNA: TGTGCCAGCACTCTTCAGGGGGCCAAAAACATTCAGTACTTC; CDR3: CASTLQGAKNIQYF; D: NA; J: TRBJ2-4; V: TRBV12-3/TRBV12-4; size: NA
DNA: TGTGCCAGCAGTCGACAGGGACGGTATGGCTACACCTTC; CDR3: CASSRQGRYGYTF; D: TRBD1; J: TRBJ1-2; V: TRBV6-1; size: NA
DNA: TGTGCCAGCAGCTTAGTGGTAGCGGGAGACTACGAGCAGTACTTC; CDR3: CASSLVVAGDYEQYF; D: TRBD2; J: TRBJ2-7; V: TRBV11-3; size: once
DNA: TGTGCCAGCAGTGAGGTGCAGGGGAACACTGAAGCTTTCTTT; CDR3: CASSEVQGNTEAFF; D: NA; J: TRBJ1-1; V: TRBV2; size: once
DNA: TGCAGCGTTGAGCGCAGGGGTCCTGAAGCTTTCTTT; CDR3: CSVERRGPEAFF; D: NA; J: TRBJ1-1; V: TRBV29-1; size: many
DNA: TGTGCCAGCAGCTCTGGTTGGGGGGCTGGGGAGACCCAGTACTTC; CDR3: CASSSGWGAGETQYF; D: NA; J: TRBJ2-5; V: TRBV7-2; size: NA
DNA: TGTGCCAGAGTCAGTGGCAATCAGCCCCAGCATTTT; CDR3: CARVSGNQPQHF; D: NA; J: TRBJ1-5; V: TRBV6-2/TRBV6-3; size: many
DNA: TGTGCCAGCAGTGACGGATCCGGCACAGATACGCAGTATTTT; CDR3: CASSDGSGTDTQYF; D: NA; J: TRBJ2-3; V: TRBV6-2/TRBV6-3; size: NA
DNA: TGTGCCACCAGTGACCCCCTTGCGGCGGGGGGAAGCAATCAGCCCCAGCATTTT; CDR3: CATSDPLAAGGSNQPQHF; D: NA; J: TRBJ1-5; V: TRBV24-1; size: many
DNA: TGTGCCAGCAGCCCGGGCGGCGTAGCGTCCTACGAGCAGTACTTC; CDR3: CASSPGGVASYEQYF; D: NA; J: TRBJ2-7; V: TRBV7-3; size: NA
DNA: TGTGCCAGCAGTATCAGGAGGGGACGGGATGGCTACACCTTC; CDR3: CASSIRRGRDGYTF; D: NA; J: TRBJ1-2; V: TRBV12-3/TRBV12-4; size: many